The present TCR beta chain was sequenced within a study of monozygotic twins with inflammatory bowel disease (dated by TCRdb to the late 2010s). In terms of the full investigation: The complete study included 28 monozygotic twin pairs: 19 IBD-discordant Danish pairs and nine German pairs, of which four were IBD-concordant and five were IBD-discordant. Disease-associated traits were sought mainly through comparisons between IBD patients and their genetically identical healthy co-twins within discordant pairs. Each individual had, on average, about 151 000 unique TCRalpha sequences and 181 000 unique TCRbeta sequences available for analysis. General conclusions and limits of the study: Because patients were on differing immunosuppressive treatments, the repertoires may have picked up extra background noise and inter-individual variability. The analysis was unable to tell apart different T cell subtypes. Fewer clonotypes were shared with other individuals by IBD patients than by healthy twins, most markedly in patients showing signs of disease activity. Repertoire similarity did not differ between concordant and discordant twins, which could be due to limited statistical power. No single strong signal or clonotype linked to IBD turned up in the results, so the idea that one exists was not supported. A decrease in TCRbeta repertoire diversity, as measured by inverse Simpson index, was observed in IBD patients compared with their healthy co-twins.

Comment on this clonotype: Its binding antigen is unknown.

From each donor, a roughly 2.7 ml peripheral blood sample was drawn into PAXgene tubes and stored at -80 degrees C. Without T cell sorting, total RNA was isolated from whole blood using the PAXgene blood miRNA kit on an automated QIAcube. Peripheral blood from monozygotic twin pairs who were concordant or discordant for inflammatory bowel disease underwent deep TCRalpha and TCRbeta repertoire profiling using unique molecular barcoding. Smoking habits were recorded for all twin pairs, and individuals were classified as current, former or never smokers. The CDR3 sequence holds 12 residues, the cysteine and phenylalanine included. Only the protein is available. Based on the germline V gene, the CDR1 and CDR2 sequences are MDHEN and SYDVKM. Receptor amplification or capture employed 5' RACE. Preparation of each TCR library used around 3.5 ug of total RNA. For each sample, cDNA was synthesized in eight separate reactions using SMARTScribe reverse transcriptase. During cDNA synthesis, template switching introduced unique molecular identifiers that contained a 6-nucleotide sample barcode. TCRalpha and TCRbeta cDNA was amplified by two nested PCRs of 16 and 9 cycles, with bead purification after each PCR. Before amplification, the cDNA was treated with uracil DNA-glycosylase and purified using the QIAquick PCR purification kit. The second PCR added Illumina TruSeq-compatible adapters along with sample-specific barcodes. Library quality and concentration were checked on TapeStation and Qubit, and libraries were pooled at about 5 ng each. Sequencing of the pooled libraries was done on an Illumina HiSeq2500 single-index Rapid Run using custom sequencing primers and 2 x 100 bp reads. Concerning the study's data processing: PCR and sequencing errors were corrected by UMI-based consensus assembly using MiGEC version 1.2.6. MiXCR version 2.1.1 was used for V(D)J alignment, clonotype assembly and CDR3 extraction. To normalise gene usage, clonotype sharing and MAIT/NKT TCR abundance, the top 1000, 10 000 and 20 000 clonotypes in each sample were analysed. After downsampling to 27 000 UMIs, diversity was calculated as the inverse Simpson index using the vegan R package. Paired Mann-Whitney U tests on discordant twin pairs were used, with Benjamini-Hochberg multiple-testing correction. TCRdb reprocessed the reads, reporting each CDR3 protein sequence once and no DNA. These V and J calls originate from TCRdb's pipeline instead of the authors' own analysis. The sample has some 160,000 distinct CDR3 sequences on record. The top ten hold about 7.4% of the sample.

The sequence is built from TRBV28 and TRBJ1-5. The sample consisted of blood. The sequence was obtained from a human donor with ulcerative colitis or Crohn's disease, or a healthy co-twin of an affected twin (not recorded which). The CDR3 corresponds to CASDEGDQPQHF.